This passage covers 9 T cell receptor beta chains from one sample sequenced in a study of OX40 agonist ivuxolimab in advanced cancers. The library was built by means of the immunoSEQ multiplex PCR assay. What TCRdb holds here is the immuneACCESS table cut down to in-frame rearrangements. Part of the clones is not present; checked against another copy, under half of the missing clones reflect an unresolved V gene, and the others are unexplained. The sample table records about 99,000 clones; about 91% of these occur just once. Of the sample, around 0.3% is held by the ten largest clones. This specimen consisted of CD4+ or CD8+ T cells sorted from blood, obtained in a trial of the OX40 agonist ivuxolimab. These receptors originate from an adult with an advanced solid tumor such as melanoma, head and neck, liver or kidney cancer.

This rearrangement joins TRBV4-1 to TRBJ2-7; D assignment may be TRBD1 or TRBD2 (5 bases each). The V end lost 0 bases, the J end lost 4 bases, and 10 bases lay between the germline ends. The germline V gene encodes CDR1 MGHRA and CDR2 YSYEKL. The CDR3 loop spans 14 amino acids. The CDR3 loop reads CASSQEEGLYEQYF. The CDR3 DNA follows: TGCGCCAGCAGCCAAGAAGAGGGGTTGTACGAGCAGTACTTC.

This clone is a singleton in its sample. The V and J genes are TRBV18 and TRBJ2-4; TRBD1 is a possible D gene (6 bases). This CDR3 spans 16 amino acids. Between the trimmed V and J ends, which lost 2 bases and 7 bases, there was a span of 18 bases. The germline gives CDR1 KGHSH, CDR2 LQKENI. CDR3 nucleotide sequence: TGTGCCAGCTCACCAAGACAGGCCCAAGGTTTCAACATTCAGTACTTC. Its translation is CASSPRQAQGFNIQYF. The variable domain in full, completed from reference TRBV18 and TRBJ2-4, reads NAGVMQNPRHLVRRRGQEARLRCSPMKGHSHVYWYRQLPEEGLKFMVYLQKENIIDESGMPKERFSAEFPKEGPSILRIQQVVRGDSAAYFCASSPRQAQGFNIQYFGAGTRLSVL.

The chain joins TRBV5-1 to TRBJ1-1; TRBD1 is a possible D gene (6 bases). V was cut by 3 bases and J by 5 bases, with 14 bases left in between. The CDR3 sequence is 14 residues long. Germline V gene sequence: CDR1 SGHRS, CDR2 YFSETQ. The CDR3 DNA sequence: TGCGCCAGCAGCTCGACAGGCCCAGGGACTGAAGCTTTCTTT. It is translated as CASSSTGPGTEAFF. The variable domain in full, with the rest retrieved from reference TRBV5-1 and TRBJ1-1, is KAGVTQTPRYLIKTRGQQVTLSCSPISGHRSVSWYQQTPGQGLQFLFEYFSETQRNKGNFPGRFSGRQFSNSRSEMNVSTLELGDSALYLCASSSTGPGTEAFFGQGTRLTVV.

The chain employs TRBV9 and TRBJ2-1; 12 bases map to TRBD1. Germline V gene sequence: CDR1 SGDLS, CDR2 YYNGEE. There are 17 residues in the CDR3. V trimming: 4 bases; J trimming: 9 bases; junction bases outside the gene matches: 14. As DNA, the CDR3 is TGTGCCAGCAGCCCCCGCGTGGGGACAGGGGGCTGGGGTGAGCAGTTCTTC. Translating gives CASSPRVGTGGWGEQFF.

This chain links TRBV7-2 with TRBJ2-5; D remains unclear. In germline, CDR1 is SGHTA, CDR2 FQGNSA. CDR3 length equals 12 residues. Trimming took 2 bases from V and 5 from J, leaving 6 bases between them. In DNA form, the CDR3 reads TGTGCCAGCAGCTTAACCGCCGAGACCCAGTACTTC. Its protein product is CASSLTAETQYF.

This clone has only one observation. The rearrangement uses TRBV27 and TRBJ1-2; D is perhaps TRBD1 (5 bases). The V gene's germline CDR1 is MNHEY and CDR2 SMNVEV (reference sequence). This CDR3 is built from 14 residues. V was trimmed by 6 bases and J by 0 bases, leaving 11 bases between them. The DNA for the CDR3 is TGTGCCAGCAGCAGGGACGGAACTAACTATGGCTACACCTTC. It codes for CASSRDGTNYGYTF.

The chain links TRBV6-5 to TRBJ1-1, with 7 bases aligning to TRBD1. Losses at the gene ends were 6 bases for V and 4 bases for J; bases not matched to a gene: 11. The CDR3 extends over 15 amino acids. CDR1 and CDR2 from the germline V gene are MNHEY and SVGAGI. CDR3 DNA: TGTGCCAGCAGCTCAGGGGGAGTCCCGAGCACTGAAGCTTTCTTT. Translating it yields CASSSGGVPSTEAFF.

The rearrangement links TRBV11-2 to TRBJ2-1; tentatively, D is TRBD2 (5 bases). Per germline, CDR1 SGHAT and CDR2 FQNNGV. V lost 4 bases to trimming and J lost 7 bases, with 11 bases between them. The CDR3 consists of 13 residues. The CDR3 loop is CASSSMRGNEQFF. CDR3 nucleotide sequence: TGTGCCAGCAGCTCAATGAGAGGGAATGAGCAGTTCTTC. The full variable domain, in which reference TRBV11-2 and TRBJ2-1 provide the parts outside the CDR3, is EAGVAQSPRYKIIEKRQSVAFWCNPISGHATLYWYQQILGQGPKLLIQFQNNGVVDDSQLPKDRFSAERLKGVDSTLKIQPAKLEDSAVYLCASSSMRGNEQFFGPGTRLTVL.

This clone was observed a single time. V and J are TRBV5-1 and TRBJ2-1; D is possibly TRBD1 or TRBD2 (5 bases each). Trimming cost V 4 bases and J 4 bases, with 15 bases left between them. Germline V gene sequence: CDR1 SGHRS, CDR2 YFSETQ. The CDR3 is 15 residues long. CDR3 loop: CASSRDGAFYNEQFF. The CDR3 bases are TGCGCCAGCAGCCGGGACGGGGCCTTTTACAATGAGCAGTTCTTC.